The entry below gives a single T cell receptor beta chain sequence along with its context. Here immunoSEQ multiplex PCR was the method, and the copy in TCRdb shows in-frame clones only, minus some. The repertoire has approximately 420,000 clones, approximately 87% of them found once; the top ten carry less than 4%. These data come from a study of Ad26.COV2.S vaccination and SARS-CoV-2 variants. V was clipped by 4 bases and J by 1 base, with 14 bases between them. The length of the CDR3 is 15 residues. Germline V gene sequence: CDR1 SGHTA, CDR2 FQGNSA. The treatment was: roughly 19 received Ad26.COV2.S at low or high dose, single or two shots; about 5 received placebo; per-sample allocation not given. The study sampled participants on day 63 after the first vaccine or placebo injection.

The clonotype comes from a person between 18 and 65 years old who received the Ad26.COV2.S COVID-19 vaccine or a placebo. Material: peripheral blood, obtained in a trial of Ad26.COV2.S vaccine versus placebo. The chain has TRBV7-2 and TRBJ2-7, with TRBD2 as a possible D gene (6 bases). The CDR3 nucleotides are TGTGCCAGCAGCTCTTACCCGGGACTTTCCTACGAGCAGTACTTC. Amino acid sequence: CASSSYPGLSYEQYF.